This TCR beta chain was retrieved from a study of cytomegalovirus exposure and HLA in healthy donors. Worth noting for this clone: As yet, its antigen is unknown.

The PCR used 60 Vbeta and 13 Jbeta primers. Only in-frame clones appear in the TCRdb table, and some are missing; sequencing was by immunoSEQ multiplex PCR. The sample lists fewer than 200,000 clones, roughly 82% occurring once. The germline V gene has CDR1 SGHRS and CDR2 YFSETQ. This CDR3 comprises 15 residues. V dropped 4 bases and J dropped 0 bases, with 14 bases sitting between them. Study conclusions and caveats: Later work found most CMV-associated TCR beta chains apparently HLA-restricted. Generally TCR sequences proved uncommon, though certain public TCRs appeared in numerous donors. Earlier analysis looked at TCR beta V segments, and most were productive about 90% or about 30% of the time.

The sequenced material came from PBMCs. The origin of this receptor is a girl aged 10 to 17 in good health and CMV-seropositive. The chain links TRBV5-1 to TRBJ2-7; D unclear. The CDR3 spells CASSLRGQDSYEQYF. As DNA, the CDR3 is TGCGCCAGCAGCCTCCGTGGGCAGGACTCCTACGAGCAGTACTTC.